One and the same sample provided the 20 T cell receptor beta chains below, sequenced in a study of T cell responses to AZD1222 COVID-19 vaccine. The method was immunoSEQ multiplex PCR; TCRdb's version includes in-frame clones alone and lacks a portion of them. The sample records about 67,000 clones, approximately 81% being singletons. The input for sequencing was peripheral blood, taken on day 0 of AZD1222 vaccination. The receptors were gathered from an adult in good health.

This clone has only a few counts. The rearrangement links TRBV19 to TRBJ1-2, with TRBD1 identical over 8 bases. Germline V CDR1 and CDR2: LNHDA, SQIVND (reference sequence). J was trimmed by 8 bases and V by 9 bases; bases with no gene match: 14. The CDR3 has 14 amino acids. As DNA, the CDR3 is TGTGCCAGCGCCTCGGAGCAGGGGGCTGGGGGCTACACCTTC. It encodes CASASEQGAGGYTF.

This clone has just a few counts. The CDR3 nucleotides are TGTGCCAGCAGTGCAGGGGTCGGCAATCAGCCCCAGCATTTT. Its protein product is CASSAGVGNQPQHF. The chain combines TRBV2 with TRBJ1-5; weak D call: TRBD1 (6 bases). Per the germline V gene, CDR1 is SNHLY and CDR2 is FYNNEI. Trimming took off 4 bases at V and 2 bases at J, with 9 bases between the two ends. This CDR3 contains 14 residues.

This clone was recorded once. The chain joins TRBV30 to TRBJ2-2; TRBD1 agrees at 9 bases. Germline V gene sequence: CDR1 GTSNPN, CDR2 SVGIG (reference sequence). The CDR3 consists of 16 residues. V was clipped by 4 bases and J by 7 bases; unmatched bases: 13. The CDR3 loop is CAWTQNRDRVFGELFF. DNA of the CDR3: TGTGCCTGGACCCAAAACCGGGACAGGGTGTTCGGGGAGCTGTTTTTT.

For the CDR3, the DNA is TGTGCCAGCAGCCAATCCCTCTACGAGCAGTACTTC. Translating gives CASSQSLYEQYF. The chain joins TRBV14 to TRBJ2-7; D gene unclear. CDR1 and CDR2 (germline): SGHDN, FVKESK. V was clipped by 2 bases and J by 3 bases, with 5 bases between them. This CDR3 has 12 residues.

CDR3 in amino acids: CASSAGTEAAYEQYF. The CDR3 coding sequence is TGTGCCAGCAGCGCCGGGACAGAAGCAGCCTACGAGCAGTACTTC. This chain uses TRBV5-6 with TRBJ2-7, with TRBD1 matching 7 bases. Germline V CDR1 and CDR2: SGHDT, YYEEEE. The junction had 9 bases not matched to a gene; V was cut back by 4 bases and J by 2 bases. This CDR3 has 15 residues.

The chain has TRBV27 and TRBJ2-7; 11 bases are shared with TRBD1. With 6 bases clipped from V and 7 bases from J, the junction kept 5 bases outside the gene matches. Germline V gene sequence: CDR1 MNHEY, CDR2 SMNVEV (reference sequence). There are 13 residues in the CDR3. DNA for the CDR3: TGTGCCAGCAGCCGGGACAGGGGGGAAGAGCAGTACTTC. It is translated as CASSRDRGEEQYF.

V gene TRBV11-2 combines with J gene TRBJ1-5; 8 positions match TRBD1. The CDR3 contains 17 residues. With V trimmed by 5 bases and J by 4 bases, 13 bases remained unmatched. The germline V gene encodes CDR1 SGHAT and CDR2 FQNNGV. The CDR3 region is CASSLDQGASGNQPQHF. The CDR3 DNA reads TGTGCCAGCAGCCTTGACCAGGGGGCGAGTGGTAATCAGCCCCAGCATTTT.

Here the CDR3 DNA reads TGTGCCAGCTCACCACTAGTCCTGCGGGGGGGCGGAGATACGCAGTATTTT. Its translation is CASSPLVLRGGGDTQYF. The rearrangement joins TRBV18 to TRBJ2-3, with 9 bases matching TRBD2. This CDR3 comprises 17 residues. After removal of 1 base from V and 5 bases from J, the junction contained 10 bases not matched to a gene. CDR1 and CDR2 (germline): KGHSH, LQKENI.

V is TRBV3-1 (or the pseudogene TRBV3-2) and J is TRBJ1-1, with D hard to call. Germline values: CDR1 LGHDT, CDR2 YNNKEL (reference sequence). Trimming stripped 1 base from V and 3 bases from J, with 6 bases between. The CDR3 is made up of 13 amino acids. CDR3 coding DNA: TGTGCCAGCAGCCAAGCCTCCGACACTGAAGCTTTCTTT. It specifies CASSQASDTEAFF.

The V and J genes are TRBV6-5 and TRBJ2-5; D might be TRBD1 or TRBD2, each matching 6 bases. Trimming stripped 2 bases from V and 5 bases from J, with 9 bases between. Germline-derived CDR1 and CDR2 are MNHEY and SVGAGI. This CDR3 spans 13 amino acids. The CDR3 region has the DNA TGTGCCAGCAGTTACCAGGGGAGGGAGACCCAGTACTTC. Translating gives CASSYQGRETQYF.

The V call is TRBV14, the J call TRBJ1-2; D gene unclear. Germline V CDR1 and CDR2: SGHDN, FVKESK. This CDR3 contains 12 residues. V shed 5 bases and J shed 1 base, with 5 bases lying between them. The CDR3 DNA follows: TGTGCCAGCAGCTATTTTAACTATGGCTACACCTTC. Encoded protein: CASSYFNYGYTF.

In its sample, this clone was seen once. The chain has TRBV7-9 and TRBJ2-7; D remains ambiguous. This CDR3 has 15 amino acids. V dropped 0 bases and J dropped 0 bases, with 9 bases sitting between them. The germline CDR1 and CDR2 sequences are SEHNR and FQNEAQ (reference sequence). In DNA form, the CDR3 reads TGTGCCAGCAGCTTAGCGAATGGCCTCTCCTACGAGCAGTACTTC. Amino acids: CASSLANGLSYEQYF.

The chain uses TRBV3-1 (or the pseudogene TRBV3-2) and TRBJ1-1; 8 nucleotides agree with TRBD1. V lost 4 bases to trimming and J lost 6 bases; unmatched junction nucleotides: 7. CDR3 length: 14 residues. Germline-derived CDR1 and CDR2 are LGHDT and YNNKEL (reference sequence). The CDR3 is CASSPDRDVAEAFF. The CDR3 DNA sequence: TGTGCCAGCAGCCCGGACAGGGACGTCGCTGAAGCTTTCTTT.

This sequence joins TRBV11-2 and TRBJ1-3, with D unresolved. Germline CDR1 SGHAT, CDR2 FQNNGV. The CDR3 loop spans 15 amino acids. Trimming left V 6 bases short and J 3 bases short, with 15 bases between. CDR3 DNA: TGTGCCAGCAGTCCCAGATGGGGAAATGGAAACACCATATATTTT. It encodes CASSPRWGNGNTIYF.

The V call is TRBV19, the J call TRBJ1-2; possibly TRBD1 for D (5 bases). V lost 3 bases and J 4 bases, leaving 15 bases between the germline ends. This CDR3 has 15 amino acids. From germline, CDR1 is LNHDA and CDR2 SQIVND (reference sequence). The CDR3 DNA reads TGTGCCAGTAGTATGGGGGGGACCATCTCCTATGGCTACACCTTC. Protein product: CASSMGGTISYGYTF.

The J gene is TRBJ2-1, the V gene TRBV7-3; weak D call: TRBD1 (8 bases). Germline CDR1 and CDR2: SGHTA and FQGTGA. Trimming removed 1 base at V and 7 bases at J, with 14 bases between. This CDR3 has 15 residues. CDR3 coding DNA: TGTGCCAGCAGCTTAAGCGGACAGGGAGGGAATGAGCAGTTCTTC. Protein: CASSLSGQGGNEQFF.

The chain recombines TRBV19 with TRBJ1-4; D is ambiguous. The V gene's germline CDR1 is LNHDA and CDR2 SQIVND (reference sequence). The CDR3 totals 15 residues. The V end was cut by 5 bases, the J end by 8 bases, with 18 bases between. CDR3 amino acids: CASSLRRDAGEKLFF. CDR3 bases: TGTGCCAGTAGTCTCAGGCGAGACGCCGGAGAAAAACTGTTTTTT.

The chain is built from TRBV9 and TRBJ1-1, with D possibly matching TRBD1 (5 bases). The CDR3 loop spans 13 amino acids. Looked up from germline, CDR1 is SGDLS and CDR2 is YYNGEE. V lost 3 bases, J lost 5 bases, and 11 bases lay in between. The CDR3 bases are TGTGCCAGCAGCGCCTTGGGGGGGACTGAAGCTTTCTTT. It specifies CASSALGGTEAFF.

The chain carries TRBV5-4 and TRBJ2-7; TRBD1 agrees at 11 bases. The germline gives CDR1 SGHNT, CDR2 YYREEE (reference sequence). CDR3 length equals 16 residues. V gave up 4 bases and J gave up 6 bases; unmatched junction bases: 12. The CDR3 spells CASSSQFRTGGREQYF. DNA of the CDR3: TGTGCCAGCAGCAGCCAGTTCCGGACAGGGGGCCGCGAGCAGTACTTC.

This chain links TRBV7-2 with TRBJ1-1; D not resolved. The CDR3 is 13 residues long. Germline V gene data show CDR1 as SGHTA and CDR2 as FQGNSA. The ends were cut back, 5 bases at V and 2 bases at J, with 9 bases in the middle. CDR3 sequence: CASSRGPNTEAFF. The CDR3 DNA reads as TGTGCCAGCAGCCGTGGACCCAACACTGAAGCTTTCTTT.